The clone carrying this T cell receptor beta chain came up once. The data derive from a study of cytomegalovirus exposure and HLA in healthy donors. Looking at the study overall: A previous analysis identified 100 million or so unique TCR beta sequences derived from around 200 million T cells.

With V trimmed by 0 bases and J by 7 bases, 2 bases remained unmatched. Germline lookup yields CDR1 MNHEY and CDR2 SMNVEV (reference sequence). The CDR3 totals 14 residues. Vbeta (60) and Jbeta (13) primers were used in the PCR. Clones were sequenced by immunoSEQ multiplex PCR, and TCRdb holds only the in-frame ones, with some missing. The sample lists 200,000 or so clones; around 64% were seen once. Sample: PBMCs. The sequence was obtained from a man aged 40-55 years in good health and CMV-seropositive. The chain is built from TRBV27 and TRBJ2-3, with 9 positions matching TRBD2. CDR3 bases: TGTGCCAGCAGTTTATCTAGCGGGGGCAATACGCAGTATTTT. This translates into CASSLSSGGNTQYF.